This T cell receptor (beta chain) originates from a study of cytomegalovirus exposure and HLA in healthy donors. Repertoires were generated with immunoSEQ multiplex PCR, while TCRdb's copy carries only in-frame clones and drops some. Of some 41,000 clones in the sample, 80% to 95% were seen once. Trimming pared 5 bases from V and 1 base from J, leaving 5 bases between. The CDR3 consists of 12 residues. Germline CDR1 reads SGHNT; CDR2 reads YENEEA. The V and J genes are TRBV11-3 and TRBJ1-1, with D unclear. The specimen was PBMCs. The TCR was taken from a woman aged 18-29 years in good health and CMV-seronegative. For the CDR3, the DNA is TGTGCCAGCAGCCTATCGAACACTGAAGCTTTCTTT. This sequence encodes CASSLSNTEAFF.